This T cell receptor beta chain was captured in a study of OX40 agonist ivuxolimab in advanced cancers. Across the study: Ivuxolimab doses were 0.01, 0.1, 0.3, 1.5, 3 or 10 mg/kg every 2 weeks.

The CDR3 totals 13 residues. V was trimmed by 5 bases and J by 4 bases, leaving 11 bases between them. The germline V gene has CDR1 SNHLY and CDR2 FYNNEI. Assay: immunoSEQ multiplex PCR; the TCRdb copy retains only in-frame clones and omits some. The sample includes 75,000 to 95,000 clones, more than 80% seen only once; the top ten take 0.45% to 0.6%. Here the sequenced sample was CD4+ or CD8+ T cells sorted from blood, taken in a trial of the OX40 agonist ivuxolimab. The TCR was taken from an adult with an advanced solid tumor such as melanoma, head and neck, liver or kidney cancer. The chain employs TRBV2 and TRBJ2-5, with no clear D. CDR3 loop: CASSRLYSETQYF. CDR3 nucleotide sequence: TGTGCCAGCAGTCGACTCTATTCAGAGACCCAGTACTTC.